The 9 T cell receptor beta chains given below trace back to one sample, sequenced in a study of shared clonotypes between healthy human individuals. Profiled with immunoSEQ multiplex PCR; TCRdb holds only in-frame clones, not every one. The sample records millions of clones, about 95% being singletons. Sample: naive CD4+ T cells sorted from blood. The subset is: CD45RA+ positively selected. Receptor source: a man aged 18 to 30 in good health.

This clone was seen a few times. V usage is TRBV30 and J usage is TRBJ2-5, with 9 positions matching TRBD2. The length of the CDR3 is 14 residues. The germline CDR1 and CDR2 sequences are GTSNPN and SVGIG (reference sequence). V trimming: 2 bases; J trimming: 6 bases; junction bases outside the gene matches: 7. Here the CDR3 DNA reads TGTGCCTGGAGTCTAGCGGGGTCGCTTAAGACCCAGTACTTC. It is translated as CAWSLAGSLKTQYF.

V usage is TRBV30 and J usage is TRBJ1-6; 9 bases map to TRBD1. The V gene's germline CDR1 is GTSNPN and CDR2 SVGIG (reference sequence). V lost 2 bases to trimming and J lost 13 bases; unmatched junction nucleotides: 12. This CDR3 is 15 amino acids long. The CDR3, as DNA: TGTGCCTGGAGTTCTCACAGGGGGCTAAGGGATCCCCTCCACTTT. It is translated as CAWSSHRGLRDPLHF.

V gene TRBV30 combines with J gene TRBJ2-7; perhaps TRBD2 as D (5 bases). The CDR3 runs to 14 residues. CDR1 is GTSNPN, CDR2 SVGIG, per germline (reference sequence). Trimming cost V 5 bases and J 3 bases, with 17 bases left between them. DNA of the CDR3: TGTGCCTGGGCTAGAGGGCAGGCTTGCTACGAGCAGTACTTC. Its protein product is CAWARGQACYEQYF.

The chain employs TRBV6-6 and TRBJ2-7; 8 bases fit TRBD2. The CDR3 runs to 16 residues. The ends lost 7 bases at V and 7 bases at J; junction bases unmatched: 18. Germline loops: CDR1 MNHNY, CDR2 SVGAGI (reference sequence). Here the CDR3 reads CASTPGVGGGTREQYF. Here the CDR3 DNA reads TGTGCCAGCACTCCCGGCGTTGGCGGGGGGACGCGGGAGCAGTACTTC.

The DNA of the CDR3 is TGTGCCAGCAGCTCCAGACAGAATTATCAGCCCCAGCATTTT. Translation: CASSSRQNYQPQHF. This chain uses TRBV7-2 with TRBJ1-5; D is perhaps TRBD1 (5 bases). V lost 4 bases, J lost 5 bases, and 12 bases lay in between. Looked up from germline, CDR1 is SGHTA and CDR2 is FQGNSA. The CDR3 extends over 14 amino acids.

This sequence joins TRBV5-1 and TRBJ2-2, with 10 bases lining up with TRBD2. V was clipped by 3 bases and J by 0 bases; unmatched bases: 8. The germline V gene encodes CDR1 SGHRS and CDR2 YFSETQ. The length of the CDR3 is 18 residues. The CDR3 loop is CASSWRTSGTSNTGELFF. The CDR3 DNA reads TGCGCCAGCAGCTGGCGGACTAGCGGTACGTCGAACACCGGGGAGCTGTTTTTT.

A single count supports this clone. The rearrangement uses TRBV10-3 and TRBJ2-5, with D perhaps matching TRBD1 (5 bases). The CDR3 runs 12 residues. The germline V and J ends were trimmed by 4 bases and 5 bases, with 8 bases remaining between them. In germline, CDR1 is ENHRY, CDR2 SYGVKD. The CDR3 DNA follows: TGTGCCATCAGTGTCAGGGCGGAGACCCAGTACTTC. This codes for CAISVRAETQYF.

The rearrangement links TRBV7-9 to TRBJ1-5, with D possibly matching TRBD1 (6 bases). V lost 4 bases and J 1 base, leaving 14 bases between the germline ends. In germline, CDR1 is SEHNR, CDR2 FQNEAQ (reference sequence). The CDR3 spans 16 residues. This CDR3 is CASSSMGGGSNQPQHF. CDR3 DNA sequence: TGTGCCAGCAGCTCCATGGGAGGGGGAAGCAATCAGCCCCAGCATTTT.

This clone was seen just once. The V call is TRBV7-9, the J call TRBJ1-2, with D unresolved. CDR3 length: 12 residues. From germline, CDR1 is SEHNR and CDR2 FQNEAQ (reference sequence). With 1 base removed from V and 8 bases from J, the gap between germline ends came to 8 bases. CDR3 DNA sequence: TGTGCCAGCAGCTTAGTTGGGTGGGGCTACACCTTC. Amino acids: CASSLVGWGYTF.